A selection of T cell receptor beta chains follows, all from one sample in a study of human thymus T cells. This table comes from immunoSEQ multiplex PCR, and its TCRdb copy is limited to in-frame clones, with some not included. The repertoire holds more than 70,000 clones, with 95% to 98% as singletons. Sample: thymus tissue. These receptors were obtained from a boy less than two years old with a congenital heart defect but otherwise immunologically healthy. The CDR3 runs from the conserved cysteine through the conserved F or W. A D gene is named only where the DNA matches it firmly. Only some rows state a clone size, as once, few, many or a class for expanded clones.

j_gene: TRBJ1-2; abundance: .; v_gene: TRBV19; d_gene: .; CDR3nt: TGTGCCAGTAGGCTCAGGGGAGACTATGGCTACACCTTC; CDR3aa: CASRLRGDYGYTF
j_gene: TRBJ2-7; abundance: .; v_gene: TRBV27; d_gene: TRBD2; CDR3nt: TGTGCCAGCCGGCCCCGGACTAGCGGGTGGAAAATGTACGAGCAGTACTTC; CDR3aa: CASRPRTSGWKMYEQYF
j_gene: TRBJ2-7; abundance: .; v_gene: TRBV12-5; d_gene: TRBD1; CDR3nt: TGTGCTAGTGGTTTGGCTCTTATGGGACAGGGGAACCACGAGCAGTACTTC; CDR3aa: CASGLALMGQGNHEQYF
j_gene: TRBJ2-7; abundance: .; v_gene: TRBV28; d_gene: .; CDR3nt: TGTGCCAGCAGTTTGAGGGGGAGGAATCTCGAGCAGTACTTC; CDR3aa: CASSLRGRNLEQYF
j_gene: TRBJ2-7; abundance: once; v_gene: TRBV6-1; d_gene: .; CDR3nt: TGTGCCAGCAGTGAGGGGACTACGCCAAGGGGGGAGCAGTACTTC; CDR3aa: CASSEGTTPRGEQYF
j_gene: TRBJ2-1; abundance: .; v_gene: TRBV5-1; d_gene: TRBD1; CDR3nt: TGCGCCAGCAGCTCCGGAGTAGGGGGCTCAGATGAGCAGTTCTTC; CDR3aa: CASSSGVGGSDEQFF
j_gene: TRBJ2-7; abundance: .; v_gene: TRBV7-2; d_gene: .; CDR3nt: TGTGCCAGCAGCTTATCCCAGGTTGTCCACGAGCAGTACTTC; CDR3aa: CASSLSQVVHEQYF
j_gene: TRBJ2-2; abundance: .; v_gene: TRBV7-2; d_gene: TRBD2; CDR3nt: TGTGCCAGCAGCCCCGGGACTAGCGGGGGGGCGGAAACCGGGGAGCTGTTTTTT; CDR3aa: CASSPGTSGGAETGELFF
j_gene: TRBJ2-7; abundance: .; v_gene: TRBV12-5; d_gene: .; CDR3nt: TGTGCTAGTGGTTTGGTAAAGTGGCGGAACGCCTACGAGCAGTACTTC; CDR3aa: CASGLVKWRNAYEQYF
j_gene: TRBJ2-6; abundance: .; v_gene: TRBV5-6; d_gene: .; CDR3nt: TGTGCCAGCAGCCCCACGGGGTACTCTGGGGCCAACGTCCTGACTTTC; CDR3aa: CASSPTGYSGANVLTF
j_gene: TRBJ2-4; abundance: .; v_gene: TRBV23-1; d_gene: TRBD2; CDR3nt: TGCGCCAGCAGTCCCTCCGCGGGGAGGGACATTCAGTACTTC; CDR3aa: CASSPSAGRDIQYF
j_gene: TRBJ2-1; abundance: .; v_gene: TRBV28; d_gene: .; CDR3nt: TGTGCCAGCAGTTTATTCTGCTGGGGGCGCGACAATGAGCAGTTCTTC; CDR3aa: CASSLFCWGRDNEQFF
j_gene: TRBJ1-5; abundance: .; v_gene: TRBV21-1; d_gene: .; CDR3nt: TGTGCCAGCAGCCTTGACAGGAGCAATCAGCCCCAGCATTTT; CDR3aa: CASSLDRSNQPQHF
j_gene: TRBJ1-2; abundance: .; v_gene: TRBV4-2; d_gene: .; CDR3nt: TGTGCCAGCAGCCCGAGGTTACGTACAGCTAACTATGGCTACACCTTC; CDR3aa: CASSPRLRTANYGYTF